This is a list of T cell receptor beta chains from one sample in a study of post-analysis software for immune sequencing data. TCRdb fed the PCR reads into MiXCR, producing one record per CDR3 protein. The data contain 550,000 to 700,000 distinct CDR3 sequences, roughly two fifths of them singletons. Sequencing input: blood. The receptors come from a girl aged 10 to 17 with multiple sclerosis. Each CDR3 is given with its conserved first and last residue. D genes are given only for firm matches. Only part of the rows carry a size: once, few, many, or a class if the clone is expanded.

size,V,D,J,DNA,CDR3
NA,TRBV20-1,TRBD1,TRBJ1-2,TGCAGTGCTAGGGCACAGGGGTACGATGGCTACACCTTC,CSARAQGYDGYTF
few,TRBV29-1,TRBD1,TRBJ2-5,TGCAGCGTGGAAGACAAGGGGGCGGGAGAGACCCAGTACTTC,CSVEDKGAGETQYF
NA,TRBV5-1,NA,TRBJ2-3,TGCGTCAGCAGCAAGAGCACAGATACGCAGTATTTT,CVSSKSTDTQYF
few,TRBV5-1,TRBD1,TRBJ2-1,TGCGCCAGCAGTTTTGACAGGGGGCGTGACAATGAGCAGTTCTTC,CASSFDRGRDNEQFF
few,TRBV5-1,NA,TRBJ1-4,TGCGCCAGCAGCTTGTCTGTAGGTCTTAATGAAAAACTGTTTTTT,CASSLSVGLNEKLFF
NA,TRBV24-1,TRBD2,TRBJ2-1,TGTGCCACCAGTGAAGGGTTCGCGGGAGGGCCCGATGAGCAGTTCTTC,CATSEGFAGGPDEQFF
NA,TRBV20-1,TRBD1,TRBJ1-5,TGCAGTGCTAGAAAGCAGGGGGCCCAATATAGCAATCAGCCCCAGCATTTT,CSARKQGAQYSNQPQHF
NA,TRBV7-2,NA,TRBJ1-4,TGTGCCAGCAGCTTCGGCAGGGCCGCTAATGAAAAACTGTTTTTT,CASSFGRAANEKLFF
NA,TRBV12-3/TRBV12-4,NA,TRBJ2-3,TGTGCCAGCATCCTAGGGGGGAGTTTCACAGATACGCAGTATTTT,CASILGGSFTDTQYF
NA,TRBV5-1,NA,TRBJ2-1,TGCGCCAGCAGCTTAAGGTCGGACCGGGTAAGGTTCTTC,CASSLRSDRVRFF
NA,TRBV11-2,TRBD2,TRBJ2-1,TGTGCCAGCAGCTCAGATGTTTTAGCGGGACCCACCAATGAGCAGTTCTTC,CASSSDVLAGPTNEQFF
NA,TRBV30,TRBD2,TRBJ2-1,TGTGCCTGGAGTGCGGGCGGGAGGTCCGAGCAGTTCTTC,CAWSAGGRSEQFF
once,TRBV6-5,NA,TRBJ1-4,TGTGCCAGCAGGGGCAGGGGTGGGGAAAAACTGTTTTTT,CASRGRGGEKLFF
NA,TRBV6-6,TRBD1,TRBJ1-1,TGTGCCAGCAGTTACGCGGACAGGGGGAACACTGAAGCTTTCTTT,CASSYADRGNTEAFF
NA,TRBV14,NA,TRBJ1-1,TGTGCCAGCAGCCAAGACACCTATCCTGAAGCTTTCTTT,CASSQDTYPEAFF
NA,TRBV5-8,NA,TRBJ2-5,TGTGCCAGCAGCAGAAACACCCAAGAGACCCAGTACTTC,CASSRNTQETQYF
few,TRBV12-3/TRBV12-4,NA,TRBJ2-4,TGTGCCAGCAGTCCCCCCGGGGGGGACAGTGTTCTCATTCAGTACTTC,CASSPPGGDSVLIQYF
NA,TRBV10-3,NA,TRBJ1-5,TGTGCCACCCAGATCTCCGGCAATCAGCCCCAGCATTTT,CATQISGNQPQHF
NA,TRBV7-3,NA,TRBJ2-7,TGTGCCAGCAGCGCAAACCCCCCCCGGGGGATGAACTACGAGCAGTACTTC,CASSANPPRGMNYEQYF
NA,TRBV6-6,TRBD1,TRBJ2-7,TGTGCCAGCAGTGACAGGGGGCTCGACGAGCAGTACTTC,CASSDRGLDEQYF
few,TRBV12-3/TRBV12-4,NA,TRBJ1-2,TGTGCCAGCAGTTTAGCGACCAAAGGAGGCTACACCTTC,CASSLATKGGYTF
NA,TRBV12-3/TRBV12-4,NA,TRBJ2-1,TGTGCCAGCGGACGCTGGGGGTACGAGCAGTTCTTC,CASGRWGYEQFF
NA,TRBV29-1,NA,TRBJ1-2,TGCAGCGTTGTTCGGGGCTTCAGCTACACCTTC,CSVVRGFSYTF
NA,TRBV27,NA,TRBJ2-3,TGTGCCAGCAGCTCCCTGGCGAGTACGCAGTATTTT,CASSSLASTQYF
NA,TRBV6-2/TRBV6-3,TRBD1,TRBJ2-7,TGTGCCAGCGACAGGGGGACCTACGAGCAGTACTTC,CASDRGTYEQYF
NA,TRBV2,NA,TRBJ2-3,TGTGCCAGCAGTGTCAGACTTCTCCGGGGGCAGTATTTT,CASSVRLLRGQYF
few,TRBV29-1,NA,TRBJ2-5,TGCAGCGTCGAAAGGGGAGAGACCCAGTACTTC,CSVERGETQYF
many,TRBV7-2,TRBD2,TRBJ2-7,TGTGCCAGCAGCTTGGGCCTAGCGGCCTCCTACGAGCAGTACTTC,CASSLGLAASYEQYF
NA,TRBV10-3,NA,TRBJ2-4,TGTGCCATCAGTGAGAACCGGGACGGAAACATTCAGTACTTC,CAISENRDGNIQYF
NA,TRBV29-1,TRBD2,TRBJ2-1,TGCAGCGTCACTAGCGGGATCGGGGAGCAGTTCTTC,CSVTSGIGEQFF
NA,TRBV12-3/TRBV12-4,TRBD1,TRBJ2-5,TGTGCCAGCAGTCTCTCCAGGGGGAAGACCCAGTACTTC,CASSLSRGKTQYF
NA,TRBV12-3/TRBV12-4,NA,TRBJ1-5,TGTGCCAGCAGTGGGGGTGACAATCAGCCCCAGCATTTT,CASSGGDNQPQHF
few,TRBV27,NA,TRBJ1-5,TGTGCCAGCAGTCCCTACGCGGATAGCAATCAGCCCCAGCATTTT,CASSPYADSNQPQHF
NA,TRBV6-1,TRBD1,TRBJ1-2,TGTGCCAGCAACTGGGGACAGGCGGGAGCTAACTATGGCTACACCTTC,CASNWGQAGANYGYTF
NA,TRBV6-6,TRBD1,TRBJ1-5,TGTGCCAGCAGTTACTTTACCGGGACAGGGGGCCGTCAGCCCCAGCATTTT,CASSYFTGTGGRQPQHF
few,TRBV29-1,NA,TRBJ2-3,TGCAGCGTTGAAGATCGACTTGTTATCCAAACAGATACGCAGTATTTT,CSVEDRLVIQTDTQYF
NA,TRBV9,NA,TRBJ2-3,TGTGCCAGCAGCGCCGGGGGGCCATACACAGATACGCAGTATTTT,CASSAGGPYTDTQYF
NA,TRBV4-1,NA,TRBJ2-7,TGCGCCAGCAGCCAAGATCCTGACGGAAGCTCCTACAATGAGCAGTACTTC,CASSQDPDGSSYNEQYF
NA,TRBV5-1,NA,TRBJ2-7,TGCGCCAGCAGCTTCGCAGGCGCGGGCGACGAGCAGTACTTC,CASSFAGAGDEQYF
few,TRBV4-1,NA,TRBJ2-4,TGCGCCAGCAGCCAAGAACACAGCAGGGGGGAGAGAAACATTCAGTACTTC,CASSQEHSRGERNIQYF
NA,TRBV7-9,NA,TRBJ2-1,TGTGCCAGCAGCTTCTCTAGCTTGAATGAGCAGTTCTTC,CASSFSSLNEQFF
NA,TRBV10-3,NA,TRBJ1-6,TGTGCCACCTGGGGGGGGGCAGGCGGTTCACCCCTCCACTTT,CATWGGAGGSPLHF
few,TRBV29-1,NA,TRBJ2-7,TGCAGCGTCGAGAGAGGAGACAGCTACGAGCAGTACTTC,CSVERGDSYEQYF
few,TRBV7-9,NA,TRBJ2-7,TGTGCCAGCAGCTTAGGCCCTGAGGGCGAGCAGTACTTC,CASSLGPEGEQYF
few,TRBV12-3/TRBV12-4,NA,TRBJ1-2,TGTGCCAGCAGTGCCGGGGGAGCGCCCTACTATGGCTACACCTTC,CASSAGGAPYYGYTF
NA,TRBV12-3/TRBV12-4,NA,TRBJ1-2,TGTGCCAGCAGTCCACCCCTGGGCAGGTCCTTCTATGGCTACACCTTC,CASSPPLGRSFYGYTF
NA,TRBV12-3/TRBV12-4,NA,TRBJ2-3,TGTGCCAGCAGTTTTTACGCCACAGATACGCAGTATTTT,CASSFYATDTQYF
NA,TRBV29-1,TRBD1,TRBJ2-1,TGCAGCGCCCAGGGGGCGGGGACCTACAATGAGCAGTTCTTC,CSAQGAGTYNEQFF
few,TRBV20-1,TRBD2,TRBJ2-3,TGCAGTGCTCAGAGTAGCGGGGGGTTCACAGATACGCAGTATTTT,CSAQSSGGFTDTQYF
few,TRBV11-3,NA,TRBJ1-1,TGTGCCAGCAGCGTTAGTTCGGACAGAGCTAGGGGTGTGAACACTGAAGCTTTCTTT,CASSVSSDRARGVNTEAFF
NA,TRBV7-2,TRBD2,TRBJ2-5,TGTGCCAGCAGCTTGGGACTAGCGGGGGTGGAGACCCAGTACTTC,CASSLGLAGVETQYF